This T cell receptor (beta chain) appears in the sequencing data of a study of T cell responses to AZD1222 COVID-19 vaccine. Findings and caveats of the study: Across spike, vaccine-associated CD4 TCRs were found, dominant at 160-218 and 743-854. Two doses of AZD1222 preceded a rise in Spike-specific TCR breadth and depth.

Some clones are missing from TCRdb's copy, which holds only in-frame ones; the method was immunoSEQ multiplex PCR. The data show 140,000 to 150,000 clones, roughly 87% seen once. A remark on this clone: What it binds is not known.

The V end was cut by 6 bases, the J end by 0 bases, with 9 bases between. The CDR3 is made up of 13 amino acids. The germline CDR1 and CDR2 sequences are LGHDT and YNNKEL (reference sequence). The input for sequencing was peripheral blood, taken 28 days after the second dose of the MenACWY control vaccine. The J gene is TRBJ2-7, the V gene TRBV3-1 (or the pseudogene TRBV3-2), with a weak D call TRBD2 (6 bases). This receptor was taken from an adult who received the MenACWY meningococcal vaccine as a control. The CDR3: CASRAGSSYEQYF. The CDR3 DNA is TGTGCCAGCAGGGCGGGGTCCTCCTACGAGCAGTACTTC.